Following are 27 T cell receptor beta chains from one sample sequenced in a study of molecular identifiers for immune sequencing clone quantification. TCRdb called the PCR reads again in MiXCR, with one record for every CDR3 protein. The sample has about 640,000 distinct CDR3 sequences; around 20% are singletons. The sample taken for sequencing was naive CD8+ T cells from blood, with Jurkat cell RNA spiked in. Subset defined: FACS-sorted CD8+CD4-CCR7+CD45RA+ naive T cells. These receptors all stem from a human donor in good health. Some libraries in this study had Jurkat cell RNA spiked in.

The CDR3 DNA is TGTGCCACCAGCAGGGGGTCCCAAAACTCAGGGACCCCATACGAGCAGTACTTC. Residues: CATSRGSQNSGTPYEQYF. This sequence joins TRBV15 and TRBJ2-7; D is perhaps TRBD1 or TRBD2 (5 bases each). The V and J ends lost 3 bases and 4 bases respectively, with 25 bases between them. Germline V gene sequence: CDR1 LNHNV, CDR2 YYDKDF (reference sequence). The CDR3 has 18 amino acids.

Regarding this clonotype: This clone may be a read error of a much larger clone one base away. This likely comes from a read error, as the CDR3 has no conserved phenylalanine or tryptophan at its end. No DNA is shown, since the ends of the CDR3 on it are uncertain; the CDR3 is the one TCRdb lists. This chain connects TRBV12-3 or TRBV12-4 to TRBJ2-1. The CDR3 extends over 12 residues, inclusive of both ends. CDR3 sequence: CASSYGFGEKFS.

This clonotype showed up many times. Relative to the germline gene, one junction end is altered; a read error may explain this. The V gene is TRBV5-1, the J gene TRBJ2-7; 12 bases match TRBD2. The CDR3 is made up of 15 amino acids. Germline lookup yields CDR1 SGHRS and CDR2 YFSETQ. CDR3 amino acids: CASSLLAGGSYEQYF. The CDR3 DNA reads as TGTGCCAGCAGCTTGCTAGCGGGGGGGAGCTACGAGCAGTACTTC.

This clonotype was detected ten times or more. The chain uses TRBV20-1 and TRBJ2-7, with TRBD2 matching over 9 bases. Looked up from germline, CDR1 is DFQATT and CDR2 is SNEGSKA (reference sequence). There are 14 residues in the CDR3. Trimming removed 3 bases from V and 1 base from J; junction bases left unmatched: 4. For the CDR3, the DNA is TGCAGTGCTAGCGCGGGGGGGATATCCTACGAGCAGTACTTC. Translation: CSASAGGISYEQYF.

The rearrangement links TRBV21-1 to TRBJ1-2. TRBV21-1 is a pseudogene segment. This CDR3 spans 12 amino acids. CDR3 nucleotide sequence: TGTGCCAGCAGCAAAACTTCGAGGTACCACACCTTC. Its protein is CASSKTSRYHTF.

This clonotype came up many times. V and J are TRBV2 and TRBJ2-7, with TRBD1 matching over 7 bases. V lost 7 bases, J lost 4 bases, and 7 bases stayed unmatched. Germline assignment: CDR1 SNHLY and CDR2 FYNNEI. The CDR3 is 13 residues long. CDR3 DNA sequence: TGTGCCAGCAACGACAGGGAAGGGTACGAGCAGTACTTC. It yields the protein CASNDREGYEQYF.

This clonotype was recorded many times. The chain has TRBV21-1 and TRBJ2-3; the table assigns TRBD1, which was not confirmed against the DNA. TRBV21-1 is a pseudogene locus. The CDR3 covers 15 residues. The CDR3 protein is CASSKRAGITDTQYF. The CDR3 DNA reads as TGTGCCAGCAGCAAAAGAGCAGGGATCACAGATACGCAGTATTTT.

This clonotype was picked up a small number of times. The chain employs TRBV28 and TRBJ1-2; D perhaps matches TRBD1 (5 bases). The CDR3 has 14 residues. Germline V gene sequence: CDR1 MDHEN, CDR2 SYDVKM. Trimming took 3 bases from V and 4 from J, leaving 12 bases between them. CDR3 amino acids: CASSFLLDSYGYTF. Written as DNA, the CDR3 is TGTGCCAGCAGTTTCCTACTTGACAGCTATGGCTACACCTTC.

This clonotype was observed a handful of times. V is TRBV11-2 and J is TRBJ2-7; weak D call: TRBD1 (5 bases). Germline CDR1 and CDR2: SGHAT and FQNNGV. The V and J ends lost 0 bases and 6 bases respectively, with 18 bases between them. The CDR3 consists of 16 residues. The chain's CDR3 is CASSLDSRAVTIEQYF. In DNA form, the CDR3 reads TGTGCCAGCAGCTTAGATTCCAGGGCCGTAACCATCGAGCAGTACTTC.

The CDR3 protein is CASSTIRGDRGLTEAFF. For the CDR3, the DNA is TGTGCCAGCAGCACTATAAGAGGCGACAGGGGGTTAACTGAAGCTTTCTTT. V gene TRBV7-9 combines with J gene TRBJ1-1, with 9 bases aligning to TRBD1. In germline, CDR1 is SEHNR, CDR2 FQNEAQ (reference sequence). The CDR3 sequence is 17 residues long. V was pared by 5 bases and J by 5 bases, with 15 bases of the junction left unmatched.

This clonotype has a count of ten or more. The chain employs TRBV30 and TRBJ1-1; D unclear. The germline V gene has CDR1 GTSNPN and CDR2 SVGIG (reference sequence). V was trimmed by 1 base and J by 4 bases, leaving 10 bases between them. The CDR3 spans 13 residues. The CDR3 spells CAWSESSGTEAFF. The CDR3 DNA is TGTGCCTGGAGTGAATCCAGCGGCACTGAAGCTTTCTTT. The variable domain in full, completed from reference TRBV30 and TRBJ1-1, reads SQTIHQWPATLVQPVGSPLSLECTVEGTSNPNLYWYRQAAGRGLQLLFYSVGIGQISSEVPQNLSASRPQDRQFILSSKKLLLSDSGFYLCAWSESSGTEAFFGQGTRLTVV.

This clonotype occurred many times. The V call is TRBV5-4, the J call TRBJ2-5, with unresolved D. The CDR3 sequence is 14 residues long. CDR1 is SGHNT, CDR2 YYREEE, per germline (reference sequence). Trimming took 4 bases from V and 5 from J, leaving 15 bases between them. CDR3 nucleotides: TGTGCCAGCAGCAGCTATAGGGATGGGGAGACCCAGTACTTC. This encodes CASSSYRDGETQYF. The entire variable domain, with the rest obtained from reference TRBV5-4 and TRBJ2-5, is as follows: ETGVTQSPTHLIKTRGQQVTLRCSSQSGHNTVSWYQQALGQGPQFIFQYYREEENGRGNFPPRFSGLQFPNYSSELNVNALELDDSALYLCASSSYRDGETQYFGPGTRLLVL.

This clonotype was observed a few times. J is TRBJ1-1 and V is TRBV20-1; D is perhaps TRBD1 (5 bases). The CDR3 totals 13 residues. Germline V CDR1 and CDR2: DFQATT, SNEGSKA (reference sequence). Trimming shortened V by 5 bases and J by 3 bases, and 13 bases separated the two germline ends. For the CDR3, the DNA is TGCAGTGCTCCGTCGTTGACAGACACTGAAGCTTTCTTT. Encoded protein: CSAPSLTDTEAFF.

Note on this clonotype: It may be a read error: a sequence one base away is much more abundant. The chain is built from TRBV20-1 and TRBJ2-5; D gene ambiguous. This CDR3 comprises 13 residues. The germline CDR1 and CDR2 sequences are DFQATT and SNEGSKA (reference sequence). The CDR3 sequence: CSVRDRVQETQYF. The DNA of the CDR3 is TGCAGTGTTAGAGATAGGGTACAAGAGACCCAGTACTTC.

This clonotype was observed a handful of times. The genes are TRBV29-1 and TRBJ2-2; 8 bases fit TRBD2. This CDR3 is 14 amino acids long. V shed 6 bases and J 6 bases; nucleotides not matched to a gene: 9. The germline V gene has CDR1 SQVTM and CDR2 ANQGSEA. CDR3 nucleotides: TGCAGCGTCCAGATTAGCGGGGATTCCGGGGAGCTGTTTTTT. Its translation is CSVQISGDSGELFF.

This clonotype was seen repeatedly, ten times or more. This chain links TRBV6-2 or TRBV6-3 with TRBJ1-2, with TRBD1 matching 9 bases. The germline V gene has CDR1 MNHEY and CDR2 SVGEGT. The CDR3 loop spans 13 amino acids. The V gene end was trimmed by 1 base and the J gene end by 6 bases; junction bases not matched to a gene: 0. CDR3 in DNA: TGTGCCAGCAGTTACTGGACAGGGGATGGCTACACCTTC. It encodes CASSYWTGDGYTF.

Many counts were recorded for this clonotype. The chain couples TRBV12-5 to TRBJ2-2, with a tentative D call TRBD1 (6 bases). Per the germline V gene, CDR1 is LGHNT and CDR2 is FRNRAP. Deletions cut 5 bases from V and 5 bases from J, with 18 bases between. This CDR3 comprises 16 residues. CDR3 nucleotide sequence: TGTGCTAGTGGTGGGGCAGGGGACGACGGGACCGGGGAGCTGTTTTTT. Translated: CASGGAGDDGTGELFF.

In this sample, this clonotype turned up many times. The gene calls are TRBV6-5 and TRBJ2-2; 10 bases line up with TRBD1. With 0 bases clipped from V and 5 bases from J, the junction kept 3 bases outside the gene matches. Germline V gives CDR1 MNHEY, CDR2 SVGAGI. CDR3 size: 16 residues. This CDR3 reads CASSYSGTGVTGELFF. The CDR3 bases are TGTGCCAGCAGTTACTCCGGGACAGGGGTTACCGGGGAGCTGTTTTTT.

A word on this clonotype: A much larger clone sits a single nucleotide away, making a read error possible. CDR3 sequence (DNA): TGTGCCAGCAATGCGTACAGGGGAGGCCTGTTTTTT. Protein: CASNAYRGGLFF. V usage is TRBV2 and J usage is TRBJ1-4; 7 bases agree with TRBD1. The germline V gene has CDR1 SNHLY and CDR2 FYNNEI. This CDR3 comprises 12 residues. The V segment lost 7 bases and the J segment 14 bases; nucleotides outside the gene matches: 10.

There are a few counts of this clonotype. The rearrangement joins TRBV10-3 to TRBJ2-7; no definite D call. V was cut by 3 bases and J by 2 bases, with 8 bases left in between. CDR3 length: 13 amino acids. Germline V gene data show CDR1 as ENHRY and CDR2 as SYGVKD. The CDR3 DNA follows: TGTGCCATCAGTGATCCCGGTCCCTACGAGCAGTACTTC. Translating gives CAISDPGPYEQYF.

The table lists this clonotype with many counts. CDR3 amino acids: CASSITGLSNQPQHF. CDR3 DNA sequence: TGTGCCAGTAGTATAACAGGATTGAGCAATCAGCCCCAGCATTTT. V usage is TRBV19 and J usage is TRBJ1-5; maybe TRBD1 (5 bases). The V gene's germline CDR1 is LNHDA and CDR2 SQIVND (reference sequence). The CDR3 length is 15 residues. V lost 2 bases, J lost 1 base, and 9 bases lay in between.

There are a few counts of this clonotype. This CDR3 is CSAPGLMYGELFF. The CDR3 region has the DNA TGCAGTGCCCCGGGGCTAATGTACGGGGAGCTGTTTTTT. This sequence joins TRBV20-1 and TRBJ2-2; D may correspond to TRBD1 or TRBD2 (5 bases each). With 6 bases removed from V and 7 bases from J, the gap between germline ends came to 15 bases. The germline gives CDR1 DFQATT, CDR2 SNEGSKA (reference sequence). The CDR3 runs to 13 residues.

As concerns this clonotype: At one end the junction does not follow the germline gene, possibly because of a read error. The V and J genes are TRBV27 and TRBJ1-5; no clear D gene. The CDR3 spans 14 residues. Per germline, CDR1 MNHEY and CDR2 SMNVEV (reference sequence). CDR3 nucleotides: TGTGTCAGCAGTTTTCGGGGAGGCAATCAGCCCCAGCATTTT. It is translated as CVSSFRGGNQPQHF.

This clonotype was observed at least ten times. V usage is TRBV28 and J usage is TRBJ2-5, with D tentatively TRBD1 or TRBD2 (6 bases each). Germline V gene sequence: CDR1 MDHEN, CDR2 SYDVKM. V was shortened by 6 bases and J by 5 bases, with 19 bases between the two germline ends. The CDR3 is 15 amino acids. In DNA, the CDR3 is TGTGCCAGCAGCCGAGTGGGGGGCGCGTGGGAGACCCAGTACTTC. It codes for CASSRVGGAWETQYF.

The chain joins TRBV7-3 to TRBJ2-3; the D gene is possibly TRBD2 (6 bases). The germline V gene has CDR1 SGHTA and CDR2 FQGTGA. V was shortened by 0 bases and J by 6 bases, with 13 bases between the two germline ends. The CDR3 spans 15 residues. This CDR3 is CASSLTGGKADTQYF. CDR3 coding DNA: TGTGCCAGCAGCTTAACCGGGGGAAAGGCGGATACGCAGTATTTT.

The sample holds many counts of this clonotype. CDR3 DNA: TGCGCCAGCAGCCTCTTAGAGGGAGCCGGGACAGGGATATACGAGCAGTACTTC. Amino acids: CASSLLEGAGTGIYEQYF. The V gene is TRBV4-1, the J gene TRBJ2-7; 9 positions agree with TRBD1. J lost 4 bases, V lost 4 bases, and 17 bases had no gene match. Germline loops: CDR1 MGHRA, CDR2 YSYEKL. The CDR3 runs to 18 residues.

The V and J genes are TRBV20-1 and TRBJ1-4, with TRBD1 matching over 8 bases. V lost 3 bases to trimming and J lost 8 bases; unmatched junction nucleotides: 5. This CDR3 spans 13 amino acids. Germline loops: CDR1 DFQATT, CDR2 SNEGSKA (reference sequence). The CDR3 nucleotides are TGCAGTGCTAGGGAGACAGGGGTGGAAAAACTGTTTTTT. This encodes CSARETGVEKLFF.